Presented here are 12 T cell receptor beta chains from one specimen sequenced in a study of neurological immune-mediated disorders. A single record per CDR3 protein comes from TCRdb applying MiXCR to the 5' RACE reads. The sample has about 23,000 distinct CDR3 sequences, 13% seen once; the top ten hold about an eighth. The sequenced sample consisted of PBMCs. All receptors come from a woman aged 60-75 years with HTLV-1-associated myelopathy (HAM/TSP).

This clonotype was detected many times. The chain links TRBV10-3 to TRBJ1-2; the D gene is possibly TRBD1 (5 bases). Looked up from germline, CDR1 is ENHRY and CDR2 is SYGVKD. Deletions cut 5 bases from V and 8 bases from J, with 15 bases between. The CDR3 length is 13 residues. The CDR3 DNA sequence: TGTGCCATCAGTAAGGGCAGGGAAGGAGGCTACACCTTC. Translated, it gives CAISKGREGGYTF.

This clonotype was counted ten times or more. This chain joins TRBV20-1 and TRBJ2-2, with no clear D. Trimming left V 5 bases short and J 2 bases short, with 15 bases between. The germline V gene encodes CDR1 DFQATT and CDR2 SNEGSKA (reference sequence). CDR3 length equals 15 residues. CDR3 in amino acids: CSALHGLLNTGELFF. CDR3 DNA sequence: TGCAGTGCTCTCCACGGGCTCTTAAACACCGGGGAGCTGTTTTTT.

The table lists this clonotype with many counts. J is TRBJ2-7 and V is TRBV5-1, with a possible D match to TRBD1 (5 bases). The CDR3 is 12 amino acids. The germline V gene has CDR1 SGHRS and CDR2 YFSETQ. Trimming pared 4 bases from V and 4 bases from J, leaving 9 bases between. The CDR3 DNA reads TGCGCCAGCAGCCTGGACAATTACGAGCAGTACTTC. Translation gives CASSLDNYEQYF.

As to this clonotype: One end of the junction does not line up with germline, which may come from a read error. The chain carries TRBV20-1 and TRBJ2-7; the match to TRBD2 covers 10 bases. The CDR3 runs to 15 residues. CDR1 and CDR2 (germline): DFQATT, SNEGSKA (reference sequence). The CDR3 DNA sequence: TGTAGTGCTTCCCGAGCGGGGGGGCAGTATAACGAGCAGTACTTC. Its protein is CSASRAGGQYNEQYF.

V gene TRBV5-5 combines with J gene TRBJ2-3, with 8 positions matching TRBD1. Trimming took 5 bases from V and 1 from J; bases not matched to a gene: 3. This CDR3 is 14 amino acids long. The germline gives CDR1 SGHKS, CDR2 YYEKEE (reference sequence). CDR3 nucleotide sequence: TGTGCCAGCAGGCCGGGACAGGGCACAGATACGCAGTATTTT. Residues: CASRPGQGTDTQYF. Complete variable domain (other parts from reference TRBV5-5 and TRBJ2-3): DAGVTQSPTHLIKTRGQQVTLRCSPISGHKSVSWYQQVLGQGPQFIFQYYEKEERGRGNFPDRFSARQFPNYSSELNVNALLLGDSALYLCASRPGQGTDTQYFGPGTRLTVL.

Ten or more counts support this clonotype. CDR3 DNA sequence: TGCAGTGCTAGTAGGGGGGGCAATGCCGGGGAGCTGTTTTTT. Translation: CSASRGGNAGELFF. This chain connects TRBV20-1 to TRBJ2-2; possibly TRBD2 for D (7 bases). The V gene lost 3 bases and the J gene lost 6 bases, with 14 bases spanning the gap. CDR1 and CDR2 from the germline V gene are DFQATT and SNEGSKA (reference sequence). The CDR3 totals 14 residues.

This clonotype occurred once. J is TRBJ1-1 and V is TRBV5-1, with D tentatively TRBD1 (5 bases). The germline V gene encodes CDR1 SGHRS and CDR2 YFSETQ. The CDR3 loop spans 15 amino acids. V gave up 0 bases and J gave up 1 base, with 10 bases separating them. This chain's CDR3 is CASSLARTRNTEAFF. CDR3 sequence (DNA): TGCGCCAGCAGCTTGGCGAGGACAAGGAACACTGAAGCTTTCTTT.

This clonotype occurred many times. This chain links TRBV20-1 with TRBJ2-3; D is tentatively TRBD1 or TRBD2 (5 bases each). Trimming cost V 4 bases and J 2 bases, with 16 bases left between them. The CDR3 is 15 residues long. Germline assignment: CDR1 DFQATT and CDR2 SNEGSKA (reference sequence). The CDR3 region is CSATSGPRPTDTQYF. Written as DNA, the CDR3 is TGCAGTGCTACCTCGGGACCTAGGCCCACAGATACGCAGTATTTT.

Ten or more counts support this clonotype. The gene calls are TRBV6-6 and TRBJ1-5; the D gene is possibly TRBD1 (5 bases). This CDR3 is built from 17 residues. CDR1 is MNHNY and CDR2 is SVGAGI in the germline V gene (reference sequence). V lost 0 bases, J lost 1 base, and 13 bases lay in between. CDR3 coding DNA: TGTGCCAGCAGTTACTCGATTCAAGGGGTAAGCAATCAGCCCCAGCATTTT. Its translation is CASSYSIQGVSNQPQHF.

By sample fraction, this clonotype is large. The chain links TRBV20-1 to TRBJ2-1; D remains unclear. In germline, CDR1 is DFQATT, CDR2 SNEGSKA (reference sequence). The length of the CDR3 is 17 residues. Trimming removed 1 base from V and 8 bases from J, with 24 bases in between. CDR3 in amino acids: CSARGQERGAFLHEQFF. The CDR3 DNA is TGCAGTGCTAGAGGTCAGGAGCGAGGCGCGTTCTTGCATGAGCAGTTCTTC.

The genes are TRBV10-3 and TRBJ2-7, with unresolved D. This CDR3 is built from 15 residues. V was clipped by 5 bases and J by 2 bases, with 16 bases between them. Germline assignment: CDR1 ENHRY and CDR2 SYGVKD. In DNA, the CDR3 is TGTGCCATCAGTTCGCTTGACCGTGTCCCCTACGAGCAGTACTTC. This gives the protein CAISSLDRVPYEQYF.

This clonotype was counted many times. V usage is TRBV20-1 and J usage is TRBJ2-7, with D uncertain. Germline CDR1 reads DFQATT; CDR2 reads SNEGSKA (reference sequence). The CDR3 totals 13 residues. V was clipped by 7 bases and J by 0 bases, with 13 bases between them. CDR3 DNA: TGCAGTGTGGTGGGCTTAAGCTCCTACGAGCAGTACTTC. This codes for CSVVGLSSYEQYF.